This T cell receptor (beta chain) was found in a study of monozygotic twins with inflammatory bowel disease. Eight cDNA synthesis reactions were run for every sample. Amplification used two nested PCRs: 16 cycles, then 8 to 10 cycles, on TCRalpha/TCRbeta cDNA. TCRdb reprocessed the 5' RACE reads and stores each CDR3 protein as one record, lacking DNA. Its table records fewer than 350,000 distinct CDR3 sequences. General observations from the study: Among patients, repertoires may have gained variability from differing immunosuppressive treatments. It was in IBD patients that TCRbeta diversity (inverse Simpson) was lower than in healthy co-twins.

Per the germline V gene, CDR1 is SGHDN and CDR2 is FVKESK. The CDR3 extends over 15 amino acids. Turning to this clonotype: The antigen is undetermined.

The chain joins TRBV14 to TRBJ2-2; TCRdb lists TRBD1, though no DNA is available to test this call. The clonotype comes from a human donor with ulcerative colitis or Crohn's disease, or a healthy co-twin of an affected twin (not recorded which). Sequenced: blood. The CDR3: CASSQASGSAGELFF. Filled out from reference TRBV14 and TRBJ2-2, the complete variable domain reads EAGVTQFPSHSVIEKGQTVTLRCDPISGHDNLYWYRRVMGKEIKFLLHFVKESKQDESGMPNNRFLAERTGGTYSTLKVQPAELEDSGVYFCASSQASGSAGELFFGEGSRLTVL.